Detailed here is one T cell receptor beta chain. The antigen remains undetermined. This sample is part of a study of long-term antiretroviral therapy in people with HIV. At the survey level, the v3.0 immunoSEQ assay was run. Here immunoSEQ multiplex PCR was the method, and the copy in TCRdb shows in-frame clones only, minus some. The sample holds fewer than 35,000 clones, just under 80% seen once. Without exception, participants with HIV were treated in the United States. Prior to DNA extraction, the samples held roughly 0.9-10 million cryopreserved PBMC. V was clipped by 5 bases and J by 1 base; unmatched bases: 22. The CDR3 sequence is 21 residues long. Germline-derived CDR1 and CDR2 are SGHVS and FNYEAQ. The study, taken as a whole, reports: Diversity measured after ART increased yet remained under transplant donor controls. Comparison with controls showed narrower CDR3 length ranges in HIV repertoires.

V and J are TRBV7-6 and TRBJ2-3, with 9 bases matching TRBD1. The sequencing used unsorted PBMCs, collected 3.1 years after starting antiretroviral therapy. The sequence came from a woman in her forties or fifties with HIV. The CDR3 DNA reads as TGTGCCAGCAGCCCCCCGGGACAGGGTGTAATGCCCGTTGGGGGCACAGATACGCAGTATTTT. Protein sequence: CASSPPGQGVMPVGGTDTQYF.